This T cell receptor (beta chain) was sequenced during a study of early stage breast cancer tumors. Study-wide background: Most of the 16 invasive tumors were ER+, PR+ and HER2-.

Overall study findings and caveats: Tumor and normal breast were distinguished via blood comparison in 14 of 16 patients. Commonly generated sequences made up most enriched TCRB sequences shared between patients.

Each sample had two DNA replicates, 0.5 ug blood or roughly 1.4 ug tissue. The table came from immunoSEQ multiplex PCR; TCRdb's copy has only in-frame clones and leaves some out. The data show just under 30,000 clones, with about 83% seen just once and about 9.4% held by the top ten. V was trimmed by 4 bases and J by 0 bases, leaving 8 bases between them. This CDR3 region has 14 residues. Germline CDR1 and CDR2: SGHKS and YYEKEE (reference sequence). A remark on this clone: Its antigen remains unknown.

The sample taken for sequencing was blood. V and J are TRBV5-5 and TRBJ1-3; a weak D match, TRBD1 (6 bases). The source is a person between 45 and 65 years old with breast cancer. CDR3 loop: CASSGGLSGNTIYF. CDR3 coding DNA: TGTGCCAGCAGCGGGGGCCTCTCTGGAAACACCATATATTTT.